This TCR beta chain was sequenced in a study of monozygotic twins with inflammatory bowel disease. Points from the study as a whole: It was observed that concordant and discordant twins did not differ in repertoire similarity, possibly given limited power. Using the inverse Simpson index, IBD patients had lower TCRbeta diversity than healthy co-twins.

A remark on this clonotype: The antigen is not known.

Each sample had eight separate cDNA synthesis reactions. UMIs bearing a 6-nucleotide sample barcode were added through template switching. For each CDR3 protein, TCRdb gives one entry from its re-call of the 5' RACE reads, without DNA. The sample has 330,000 or so distinct CDR3 sequences. The CDR3 loop spans 13 amino acids. Germline CDR1 and CDR2: SGHTA and FQGTGA. The TCR sequence derives from a human donor with ulcerative colitis or Crohn's disease, or a healthy co-twin of an affected twin (not recorded which). Sequencing was done on a sample of blood. The chain recombines TRBV7-3 with TRBJ1-5. The CDR3 spells CASPAGNNQPQHF. Together with reference TRBV7-3 and TRBJ1-5, the CDR3 gives the full variable domain: GAGVSQTPSNKVTEKGKYVELRCDPISGHTALYWYRQSLGQGPEFLIYFQGTGAADDSGLPNDRFFAVRPEGSVSTLKIQRTERGDSAVYLCASPAGNNQPQHFGDGTRLSIL.